This T cell receptor beta chain was identified in a study of T cell changes during pregnancy in multiple sclerosis (dated by TCRdb to between 2018 and 2021). Regarding the research as a whole: In women with multiple sclerosis, the researchers looked at how the T cell repertoire shifted as pregnancy progressed.

Note on this clone: Its target antigen remains unknown. Base qualities are not at hand, and no much larger clone is one base apart.

The method was the immunoSEQ multiplex PCR assay. TCRdb limited this immuneACCESS table to in-frame rearrangements with V and J called. A share of clones is missing; checked studies link under half to unresolved V genes, and the rest is unexplained. The sample table shows 20,000 or so clones, and 70% to 90% are seen once. Roughly 5% of the sample goes to the ten largest clones. Based on the germline V gene (reference sequence), the CDR1 and CDR2 sequences are GTSNPN and SVGIG. From its cysteine to its phenylalanine, the CDR3 spans 14 amino acids. The entry retains the CDR3 DNA only, 42 bases that are in frame from base 1. The V end loses 0 bases and the J end loses 0 bases, and a stretch of 9 bases separates them.

This chain joins TRBV30 to TRBJ2-7; TRBD1 could be the D gene, as 6 bases match. The sequencing used CD8+ T cells from peripheral blood mononuclear cells, collected in the third trimester of pregnancy. The clonotype was recovered from a female donor in good health, enrolled as a control in a pregnancy study. The DNA sequence follows: TGTGCCTGGAGTGTAGGGGGTGGCTCCTACGAGCAGTACTTC. It specifies CAWSVGGGSYEQYF.